Listed below are T cell receptor beta chains from one sample, sequenced in a study of regulatory T cells in long-lasting Graves disease. TCRdb redid the calling of the multiplex PCR reads with MiXCR, one entry per CDR3 protein. Of 400,000 to 650,000 distinct CDR3 sequences listed, more than 15% are singletons. The data were also submitted as part of a second study, on T cells in Graves' hyperthyroidism and ophthalmopathy.

The sequenced sample was peripheral blood mononuclear cells (PBMCs), obtained at new diagnosis, from a patient treated with antithyroid drugs. The receptors shown here come from a woman aged 35-60 years with Graves disease. Both conserved end residues are part of each CDR3. The D gene is left open where the match is weak. Rows give clone size only sometimes, using once, few, many, or a class for an expanded clone.

j_call v_call d_call clone_size cdr3_nt cdr3_aa
TRBJ1-2 TRBV13 NA many TGTGCCAGCAGCTTAGGGTGGCGTGGGAGCTATGGCTACACCTTC CASSLGWRGSYGYTF
TRBJ2-3 TRBV12-3/TRBV12-4 NA many TGTGCCAGCAGCTCGGGCGAGGGCACAGATACGCAGTATTTT CASSSGEGTDTQYF
TRBJ1-1 TRBV5-1 TRBD1 many TGCGCCAGCAGCCTGACAGGGGTGGGGAACACTGAAGCTTTCTTT CASSLTGVGNTEAFF
TRBJ1-5 TRBV19 NA few TGTGCCAGTAGTATTGAGGAGAATCAGCCCCAGCATTTT CASSIEENQPQHF
TRBJ1-4 TRBV11-2 NA many TGTGCCAGCAGCTTAGCGTCAGTAACTAATGAAAAACTGTTTTTT CASSLASVTNEKLFF
TRBJ1-6 TRBV28 NA few TGTGCCAGCAGTTTATTGGCGGCTTCACCCCTCCACTTT CASSLLAASPLHF
TRBJ1-2 TRBV11-2 NA many TGTGCCAGCAGCTTAAGATACGTGGGGAGCTATGGCTACACCTTC CASSLRYVGSYGYTF
TRBJ1-1 TRBV20-1 TRBD1 many TGCAGTGCTAGACGAGAGACAGGGGGACGGACTGAAGCTTTCTTT CSARRETGGRTEAFF
TRBJ1-1 TRBV6-1 TRBD1 NA TGTGCCAGCACGCCGGGACAGGGAAGGGGGGACACTGAAGCTTTCTTT CASTPGQGRGDTEAFF
TRBJ1-5 TRBV18 NA many TGTGCCAGCTCACCATCCAGGGTTGGCAATCAGCCCCAGCATTTT CASSPSRVGNQPQHF
TRBJ2-7 TRBV2 NA NA TGTGCCAGCAGCCAAGAGGGTGGGGCGGACGATTACGAGCAGTACTTC CASSQEGGADDYEQYF
TRBJ2-7 TRBV20-1 NA many TGCAGTGCCCGGACCCGAATATCCTACGAGCAGTACTTC CSARTRISYEQYF
TRBJ1-1 TRBV29-1 NA few TGCAGCGTTGATCCAGGGCTCCCCCTCACTGAAGCTTTCTTT CSVDPGLPLTEAFF
TRBJ1-1 TRBV20-1 NA many TGCAGTGCTAGAGTAGGGTCGGGCGGCACTGAAGCTTTCTTT CSARVGSGGTEAFF